These 11 T cell receptor beta chains were all obtained from the same sample, sequenced in a study of post-analysis software for immune sequencing data. The study's findings and limits: Comparison of patients with controls showed about 5 TRBV segments more frequent in patients, TRBV5-6, TRBV5-1 and TRBV20-1 among them.

These TCRs' antigens remain unknown. Included in the TCR beta cDNA libraries were unique molecular identifiers. TCRdb redid the calling of the PCR reads with MiXCR, one entry per CDR3 protein. The table records 180,000 or so distinct CDR3 sequences, 25% to 30% of them present only once. Source material: blood. These TCRs come from a girl under 18 with multiple sclerosis.

V usage is TRBV2 and J usage is TRBJ1-1, with D possibly being TRBD1 (5 bases). The CDR3 runs to 16 residues. Per germline, CDR1 SNHLY and CDR2 FYNNEI. Between the trimmed V and J ends, which lost 3 bases and 3 bases, there was a span of 17 bases. CDR3 protein: CASSEGLTGLDTEAFF. The CDR3 DNA sequence: TGTGCCAGCAGTGAGGGACTTACTGGGTTGGACACTGAAGCTTTCTTT.

The table lists this clonotype with many counts. This chain joins TRBV2 and TRBJ2-5, with 7 bases lining up with TRBD1. CDR3 size: 13 residues. The V segment lost 4 bases and the J segment 2 bases; nucleotides outside the gene matches: 1. CDR1 and CDR2 from the germline V gene are SNHLY and FYNNEI. The CDR3 region is CASSVDRQETQYF. The CDR3 DNA reads TGTGCCAGCAGTGTGGACAGGCAAGAGACCCAGTACTTC.

This chain joins TRBV9 and TRBJ2-1; 7 bases are shared with TRBD1. The CDR3 extends over 18 amino acids. Germline V CDR1 and CDR2: SGDLS, YYNGEE. V was pared by 0 bases and J by 2 bases, with 11 bases of the junction left unmatched. The CDR3 nucleotides are TGTGCCAGCAGCGTAGGTGAGGGACAGCTATACCCCTACAATGAGCAGTTCTTC. This sequence encodes CASSVGEGQLYPYNEQFF.

This clonotype was counted many times. The chain links TRBV5-1 to TRBJ1-2; D is perhaps TRBD1 (5 bases). CDR1 and CDR2 from the germline V gene are SGHRS and YFSETQ. Trimming took off 4 bases at V and 4 bases at J, with 14 bases between the two ends. The CDR3 extends over 14 amino acids. As DNA, the CDR3 is TGCGCCAGCAGCATGGGACGGGAATCCTATGGCTACACCTTC. As protein: CASSMGRESYGYTF.

The sample holds a few counts of this clonotype. This may be a read error: a much more frequent sequence differs by one nucleotide. The chain employs TRBV6-1 and TRBJ2-1; D gene ambiguous. V lost 11 bases and J 9 bases, leaving 14 bases between the germline ends. Germline V gene sequence: CDR1 MNHNS, CDR2 SASEGT. The CDR3 totals 11 residues. The CDR3, as DNA: TGTGCCTGCAAGCCCCCCGCTGAGCAGTTCTTC. Translating it yields CACKPPAEQFF.

This clonotype was counted between two and nine times. CDR3 DNA: TGCAGCGTTGCCCGACAGGGGCGTAACACTGAAGCTTTCTTT. Amino acids: CSVARQGRNTEAFF. The chain is built from TRBV29-1 and TRBJ1-1, with TRBD1 matching 8 bases. This CDR3 has 14 amino acids. V was pared by 4 bases and J by 2 bases, with 6 bases of the junction left unmatched. Germline-derived CDR1 and CDR2 are SQVTM and ANQGSEA.

The rearrangement links TRBV12-3 or TRBV12-4 to TRBJ1-4; maybe TRBD1 (6 bases). The CDR3 is 15 residues long. V gave up 5 bases and J gave up 8 bases, with 18 bases separating them. The CDR3 loop is CASSPVGGAREKLFF. As DNA, the CDR3 is TGTGCCAGCAGTCCCGTCGGGGGGGCGCGGGAAAAACTGTTTTTT.

V usage is TRBV4-2 and J usage is TRBJ2-2; D is unresolved. The germline gives CDR1 LGHNA, CDR2 YNFKEQ. The V end was cut by 2 bases, the J end by 7 bases, with 2 bases between. This CDR3 has 11 residues. This CDR3 is CASSQHGELFF. As DNA, the CDR3 is TGTGCCAGCAGCCAACACGGGGAGCTGTTTTTT.

There are many counts of this clonotype. The chain combines TRBV27 with TRBJ2-7, with D possibly being TRBD1 (5 bases). The CDR3 has 13 residues. The germline V gene encodes CDR1 MNHEY and CDR2 SMNVEV (reference sequence). The ends were cut back, 2 bases at V and 2 bases at J, with 7 bases in the middle. The CDR3 bases are TGTGCCAGCAGTTTACGACAGACCTACGAGCAGTACTTC. Its protein is CASSLRQTYEQYF.

The chain combines TRBV7-9 with TRBJ1-2, with 7 bases that match TRBD1. Trimming took 2 bases from V and 3 from J; bases not matched to a gene: 9. CDR1 SEHNR and CDR2 FQNEAQ come from the germline V gene (reference sequence). This CDR3 is 16 amino acids long. CDR3 loop: CASSLTGLGTDYGYTF. DNA for the CDR3: TGTGCCAGCAGCTTAACCGGTCTAGGGACAGACTATGGCTACACCTTC. Full variable domain (outside the CDR3, taken from reference TRBV7-9 and TRBJ1-2): DTGVSQNPRHKITKRGQNVTFRCDPISEHNRLYWYRQTLGQGPEFLTYFQNEAQLEKSRLLSDRFSAERPKGSFSTLEIQRTEQGDSAMYLCASSLTGLGTDYGYTFGSGTRLTVV.

V usage is TRBV5-1 and J usage is TRBJ1-1; D gene uncertain. CDR1 and CDR2 from the germline V gene are SGHRS and YFSETQ. With 4 bases removed from V and 0 bases from J, the gap between germline ends came to 13 bases. The CDR3 sequence is 15 residues long. CDR3 amino acids: CASSPEEGLNTEAFF. In DNA form, the CDR3 reads TGCGCCAGCAGCCCCGAGGAGGGATTGAACACTGAAGCTTTCTTT. Filled out from reference TRBV5-1 and TRBJ1-1, the complete variable domain reads KAGVTQTPRYLIKTRGQQVTLSCSPISGHRSVSWYQQTPGQGLQFLFEYFSETQRNKGNFPGRFSGRQFSNSRSEMNVSTLELGDSALYLCASSPEEGLNTEAFFGQGTRLTVV.